This T cell receptor beta chain was captured by sequencing in a study of regulatory T cells in long-lasting Graves disease. The CDR3 length is 15 residues. The V end was cut by 2 bases, the J end by 4 bases, with 15 bases between. Ten or more counts support this clonotype. Time point: newly diagnosed GD, antithyroid drugs for less than 3 months. The TCR library was prepared using RNA isolated from PBMCs. iRepertoire HTBI primers and Arm-PCR of CDR3 regions built TCR beta libraries. TCRdb redid the calling of the multiplex PCR reads with MiXCR, one entry per CDR3 protein. This table has 550,000 to 650,000 distinct CDR3 sequences, about 16% appearing once. The same data also went into a second study, on T cells in Graves' hyperthyroidism and ophthalmopathy. As reported in that work: Those with hyperthyroidism were 18 to 65 years old, newly diagnosed, and ill for under 2 months. First-round RT-PCR with HTBI primers amplified the TCR CDR3 region. Appearing also in blood were most of the thyroid clonotypes expanded above 0.001.

The sequence was collected from a young man with Graves disease. This specimen consisted of peripheral blood mononuclear cells (PBMCs), obtained at new diagnosis, from a patient treated with antithyroid drugs. The V gene is TRBV12-3 or TRBV12-4, the J gene TRBJ2-7, with D possibly matching TRBD1 (6 bases). The CDR3 DNA is TGTGCCAGCAGTTTACCCTCGGGACACCCGTACGAGCAGTACTTC. Encoded protein: CASSLPSGHPYEQYF.